These 9 T cell receptor beta chains share one sample of origin, sequenced in a study of blood T cells in healthy people across ages. A second PCR, run for about 7 to 11 cycles, used a sample-barcoded 5' primer plus a J-beta primer mix. TCRdb analysed the 5' RACE reads with MiXCR anew, one entry per CDR3 protein. The data contain some 560,000 distinct CDR3 sequences, about 28% of them singletons. These same records also appear under a second study, on T cells of mothers and their children.

Sequencing was done on a sample of blood. These TCRs come from a boy between 2 and 10 years old in good health.

This clonotype showed up just a few times. This CDR3 reads CASSWTEETQYF. DNA of the CDR3: TGTGCCAGCTCTTGGACAGAAGAGACCCAGTACTTC. V is TRBV2 and J is TRBJ2-5; the D gene is possibly TRBD1 (6 bases). V lost 8 bases, J lost 3 bases, and 10 bases lay in between. This CDR3 spans 12 amino acids. The germline V gene has CDR1 SNHLY and CDR2 FYNNEI.

The rearrangement uses TRBV7-2 and TRBJ1-1; D uncertain. The germline V and J ends were trimmed by 5 bases and 7 bases, with 14 bases remaining between them. CDR3 length: 13 residues. The germline V gene encodes CDR1 SGHTA and CDR2 FQGNSA. The CDR3 is CASSPRAGREAFF. The CDR3 bases are TGTGCCAGCAGCCCCCGCGCCGGGCGTGAAGCTTTCTTT.

The chain has TRBV7-2 and TRBJ2-4; TRBD2 matches at 9 bases. The CDR3 consists of 14 residues. With V trimmed by 4 bases and J by 5 bases, 3 bases remained unmatched. Germline CDR1 is SGHTA and CDR2 is FQGNSA. The CDR3 protein is CASSSRGGENIQYF. CDR3 nucleotide sequence: TGTGCCAGCAGCTCGCGGGGGGGTGAAAACATTCAGTACTTC.

CDR3 DNA: TGTGCCAGCAGTGAAAGGGTAGGGTACTGGTCTGGGGCCAACGTCCTGACTTTC. Residues: CASSERVGYWSGANVLTF. The chain couples TRBV6-1 to TRBJ2-6; D call uncertain. Germline lookup yields CDR1 MNHNS and CDR2 SASEGT. The V gene lost 2 bases and the J gene lost 1 base, with 15 bases spanning the gap. This CDR3 has 18 residues.

The V gene is TRBV3-1, the J gene TRBJ2-7, with TRBD2 matching over 13 bases. Trimming cost V 5 bases and J 9 bases; bases outside gene matches: 7. The germline V gene encodes CDR1 LGHDT and CDR2 YNNKEL (reference sequence). The CDR3 loop spans 14 amino acids. The CDR3 here is CASSSGTSGEVQYF. The DNA for the CDR3 is TGTGCCAGCAGCTCCGGGACTAGCGGGGAAGTGCAGTACTTC.

This chain links TRBV20-1 with TRBJ1-5; tentatively, D is TRBD1 (6 bases). The CDR3 has 16 amino acids. Trimming stripped 3 bases from V and 2 bases from J, with 17 bases between. Germline-derived CDR1 and CDR2 are DFQATT and SNEGSKA (reference sequence). The CDR3 spells CSASRDTRLGNQPQHF. The CDR3, as DNA: TGCAGTGCTAGCCGGGACACGAGGTTGGGCAATCAGCCCCAGCATTTT.

The rearrangement joins TRBV20-1 to TRBJ2-5; 10 nucleotides align to TRBD2. Unmatched junction bases numbered 3, after V lost 0 bases and J lost 2 bases. CDR1 is DFQATT, CDR2 SNEGSKA, per germline (reference sequence). The CDR3 length is 15 residues. The CDR3 DNA sequence: TGCAGTGCTAGAGAAAGCGGGGGGGCGCAAGAGACCCAGTACTTC. Protein sequence: CSARESGGAQETQYF.

This clonotype was seen a handful of times. The chain couples TRBV12-5 to TRBJ2-5; TRBD1 agrees at 10 bases. V dropped 0 bases and J dropped 4; count of bases not matched to a gene: 5. The germline CDR1 and CDR2 sequences are LGHNT and FRNRAP. CDR3 length equals 16 residues. CDR3 bases: TGTGCTAGTGGTTTGGTACAAGGGACAGGGGCAGAGACCCAGTACTTC. Amino acid sequence: CASGLVQGTGAETQYF.

This clonotype has more than one count but fewer than ten. The rearrangement uses TRBV11-2 and TRBJ1-2; no reliable D call. V lost 5 bases and J lost 5, with 15 bases in between. The CDR3 has 14 residues. Germline V CDR1 and CDR2: SGHAT, FQNNGV. CDR3 in DNA: TGTGCCAGCAGCCCTAGAGGGCCAATGTATGGCTACACCTTC. Its protein product is CASSPRGPMYGYTF. Variable domain in full (rest from reference TRBV11-2 and TRBJ1-2): EAGVAQSPRYKIIEKRQSVAFWCNPISGHATLYWYQQILGQGPKLLIQFQNNGVVDDSQLPKDRFSAERLKGVDSTLKIQPAKLEDSAVYLCASSPRGPMYGYTFGSGTRLTVV.